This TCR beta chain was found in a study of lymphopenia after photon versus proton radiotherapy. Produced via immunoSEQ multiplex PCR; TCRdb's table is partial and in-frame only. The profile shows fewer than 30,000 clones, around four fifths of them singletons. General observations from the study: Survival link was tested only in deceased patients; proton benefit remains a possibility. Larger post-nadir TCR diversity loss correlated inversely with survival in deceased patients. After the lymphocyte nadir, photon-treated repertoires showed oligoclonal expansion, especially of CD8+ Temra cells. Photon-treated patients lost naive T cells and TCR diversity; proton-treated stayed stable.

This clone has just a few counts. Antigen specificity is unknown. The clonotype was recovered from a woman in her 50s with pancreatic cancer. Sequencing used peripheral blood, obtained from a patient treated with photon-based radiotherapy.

The CDR3 protein is CASSLEEAYGYTF. CDR3 coding DNA: TGCGCCAGCAGCCTAGAGGAGGCATATGGCTACACCTTC. This sequence joins TRBV4-1 and TRBJ1-2, with D hard to call. Germline V gene sequence: CDR1 MGHRA, CDR2 YSYEKL. This CDR3 spans 13 amino acids. V was shortened by 4 bases and J by 5 bases, with 11 bases between the two germline ends.